This TCR beta chain was sequenced in a study of T cells in Graves' hyperthyroidism and ophthalmopathy. Trimming left V 3 bases short and J 7 bases short, with 16 bases between. The CDR3 spans 14 residues. Germline CDR1 DFQATT, CDR2 SNEGSKA (reference sequence). The sample holds many counts of this clonotype. Its specificity is not known. RNA transcripts gave rise to amplified TCR beta CDR3 regions. In the first-round RT-PCR of the TCR CDR3, the HTBI primer set was used. TCRdb used MiXCR to reprocess the multiplex PCR reads, holding one entry per CDR3 protein. Among a few hundred thousand distinct CDR3 sequences listed, approximately 23% were seen once. Study observations and caveats: Ophthalmopathy cases were set apart from stable hyperthyroidism by a 13 V-J model.

The clonotype was recovered from a woman in her seventies with Graves' ophthalmopathy. This chain uses TRBV20-1 with TRBJ1-5, with D tentatively TRBD1 (5 bases). Material for sequencing was blood. The CDR3 sequence is CSARRQGPLQPQHF. CDR3 sequence (DNA): TGCAGTGCTAGGAGGCAGGGCCCACTCCAGCCCCAGCATTTT.